This entry is about one T cell receptor (beta chain). The data were taken from a study of Ad26.COV2.S vaccination and SARS-CoV-2 variants. The data were produced by immunoSEQ multiplex PCR, yet TCRdb's version contains in-frame clones alone and is incomplete. The sample records about 350,000 clones, roughly 81% being singletons. Documented treatment: about 20 received Ad26.COV2.S at low or high dose, single or two shots; about 5 received placebo; per-sample allocation not given. The samples date from day 63 after the first vaccine or placebo injection. Germline CDR1 is SGDLS and CDR2 is YYNGEE. CDR3 length: 15 amino acids. The germline V and J ends were trimmed by 2 bases and 7 bases, with 18 bases remaining between them.

J is TRBJ1-2 and V is TRBV9; TRBD1 might be the D (5 bases). The material was peripheral blood, obtained in a trial of Ad26.COV2.S vaccine versus placebo. The receptor was derived from a person aged 18-60 years who received the Ad26.COV2.S COVID-19 vaccine or a placebo. The CDR3 bases are TGTGCCAGCAGCGTGGACGGGGACCGCGGGTCTGGCTACACCTTC. Translated, it gives CASSVDGDRGSGYTF.